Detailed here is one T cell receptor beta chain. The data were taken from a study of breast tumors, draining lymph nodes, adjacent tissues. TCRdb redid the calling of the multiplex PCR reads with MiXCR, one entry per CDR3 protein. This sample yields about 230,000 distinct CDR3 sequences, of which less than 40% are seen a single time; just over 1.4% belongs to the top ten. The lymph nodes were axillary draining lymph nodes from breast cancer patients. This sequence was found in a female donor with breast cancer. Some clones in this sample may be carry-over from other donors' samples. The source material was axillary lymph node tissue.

CDR3 in amino acids: CASGLVTRLAGMNTQYF. The CDR3 DNA is TGTGCTAGTGGTTTGGTAACCCGACTAGCGGGGATGAATACGCAGTATTTT. The chain uses TRBV12-5 and TRBJ2-3; 11 bases align to TRBD2. With V trimmed by 0 bases and J by 7 bases, 9 bases remained unmatched. CDR3 length: 17 amino acids. Per the germline V gene, CDR1 is LGHNT and CDR2 is FRNRAP.